This TCR beta chain stems from a study of T cell repertoires in cytomegalovirus infection. In the study overall: Public TCR beta signatures marked donors with CMV infection and the matching HLA.

Overall study findings and caveats: There were HLA-C-restricted CMV-specific TCR beta clonotypes dominating the ex vivo response. CMV carriers with the relevant HLA were identified by cumulative public TCR beta family frequency.

Each CDR3 protein is one row after TCRdb ran MiXCR on the reads. In the table there are under 95,000 distinct CDR3 sequences, around 3.8% of which are singletons. The sample holds many counts of this clonotype. Its specificity is not known. The V gene's germline CDR1 is MNHEY and CDR2 SVGEGT. The V gene end was trimmed by 6 bases and the J gene end by 2 bases; junction bases not matched to a gene: 6. This CDR3 contains 15 residues. The sequenced sample consisted of PBMCs. V and J are TRBV6-2 or TRBV6-3 and TRBJ1-5; TRBD1 agrees at 8 bases. The receptor comes from a human donor in good health (CMV status not recorded). Some clones in this sample may be carry-over from other donors' samples. The CDR3: CASRRTGYGNQPQHF. For the CDR3, the DNA is TGTGCCAGCAGACGGACAGGGTACGGCAATCAGCCCCAGCATTTT.